One sample yielded the 10 T cell receptor beta chains listed below, sequenced in a study of somatic mutations in cytotoxic T cells in rheumatoid arthritis. Assay used: immunoSEQ multiplex PCR; TCRdb lists only in-frame clones, some missing. The table includes 13,000 to 15,000 clones, 65% to 75% detected once. The source material was CD8+ T cells sorted from blood. All receptors derive from an adult with rheumatoid arthritis.

The chain carries TRBV5-6 and TRBJ2-1; D possibly corresponds to TRBD1 (6 bases). Germline V gives CDR1 SGHDT, CDR2 YYEEEE. The CDR3 is made up of 16 amino acids. Trimming removed 0 bases at V and 8 bases at J, with 18 bases between. CDR3 protein: CASSLADTGKGHEQFF. CDR3 coding DNA: TGTGCCAGCAGCTTGGCGGACACAGGGAAGGGTCATGAGCAGTTCTTC. The full variable domain, rest sourced from reference TRBV5-6 and TRBJ2-1, is DAGVTQSPTHLIKTRGQQVTLRCSPKSGHDTVSWYQQALGQGPQFIFQYYEEEERQRGNFPDRFSGHQFPNYSSELNVNALLLGDSALYLCASSLADTGKGHEQFFGPGTRLTVL.

This chain links TRBV6-5 with TRBJ1-5; TRBD1 might be the D (6 bases). V was shortened by 6 bases and J by 6 bases, with 12 bases between the two germline ends. CDR1 and CDR2 (germline): MNHEY, SVGAGI. The CDR3 has 13 residues. The CDR3 is CASRPAGAQPQHF. The CDR3 DNA sequence: TGTGCCAGCAGACCCGCGGGGGCTCAGCCCCAGCATTTT.

V and J are TRBV7-9 and TRBJ2-5; tentatively, D is TRBD1 (5 bases). CDR1 is SEHNR, CDR2 FQNEAQ, per germline (reference sequence). V was clipped by 5 bases and J by 5 bases, with 15 bases between them. The length of the CDR3 is 14 residues. CDR3 sequence: CASSGVGVQETQYF. Written as DNA, the CDR3 is TGTGCCAGCAGCGGTGTAGGGGTTCAGGAGACCCAGTACTTC. Together with reference TRBV7-9 and TRBJ2-5, the CDR3 gives the full variable domain: DTGVSQNPRHKITKRGQNVTFRCDPISEHNRLYWYRQTLGQGPEFLTYFQNEAQLEKSRLLSDRFSAERPKGSFSTLEIQRTEQGDSAMYLCASSGVGVQETQYFGPGTRLLVL.

The V and J genes are TRBV6-5 and TRBJ2-7; D uncertain. The ends were cut back, 0 bases at V and 6 bases at J, with 3 bases in the middle. Germline loops: CDR1 MNHEY, CDR2 SVGAGI. This CDR3 is 11 amino acids long. The CDR3 DNA reads TGTGCCAGCAGTTACTCTCGCGAGCAGTACTTC. Amino acid sequence: CASSYSREQYF.

This clone showed up just a few times. V gene TRBV30 combines with J gene TRBJ1-6; D call uncertain. The V gene's germline CDR1 is GTSNPN and CDR2 SVGIG (reference sequence). CDR3 size: 9 residues. V lost 7 bases and J 8 bases, leaving 3 bases between the germline ends. CDR3 DNA sequence: TGTGCCTTGGATTCACCCCTCCACTTT. Amino acids: CALDSPLHF.

The chain uses TRBV29-1 and TRBJ1-1; D perhaps matches TRBD1 (6 bases). The CDR3 spans 11 residues. The V gene lost 4 bases and the J gene lost 8 bases, with 11 bases spanning the gap. Per the germline V gene, CDR1 is SQVTM and CDR2 is ANQGSEA. This chain's CDR3 is CSVGTGREAFF. The DNA for the CDR3 is TGCAGCGTTGGTACAGGGCGAGAAGCTTTCTTT.

This clone showed up just a few times. The same CDR3 can be traced to other DNA sequences in this sample. This chain connects TRBV7-9 to TRBJ2-5; D call uncertain. The CDR3 length is 14 residues. Germline V gene sequence: CDR1 SEHNR, CDR2 FQNEAQ (reference sequence). Trimming stripped 1 base from V and 3 bases from J, with 9 bases between. In DNA form, the CDR3 reads TGTGCCAGCAGCTTAGATCTGGGCGAAGAGACCCAGTACTTC. Its protein is CASSLDLGEETQYF. The variable domain in full, completed from reference TRBV7-9 and TRBJ2-5, reads DTGVSQNPRHKITKRGQNVTFRCDPISEHNRLYWYRQTLGQGPEFLTYFQNEAQLEKSRLLSDRFSAERPKGSFSTLEIQRTEQGDSAMYLCASSLDLGEETQYFGPGTRLLVL.

The table lists this clone with a few counts. The rearrangement uses TRBV6-1 and TRBJ1-5, with 7 bases that match TRBD1. CDR1 and CDR2 (germline): MNHNS, SASEGT. This CDR3 contains 13 residues. J lost 6 bases, V lost 8 bases, and 7 bases had no gene match. In DNA form, the CDR3 reads TGTGCCAGCTACGGGGAGGGGGCTCAGCCCCAGCATTTT. Its translation is CASYGEGAQPQHF.

The chain links TRBV27 to TRBJ2-5; TRBD2 matches 8 bases. The germline V gene encodes CDR1 MNHEY and CDR2 SMNVEV (reference sequence). The length of the CDR3 is 15 residues. The junction had 9 bases not matched to a gene; V was cut back by 5 bases and J by 4 bases. CDR3 DNA sequence: TGTGCCAGCAGTGCTCTAGCGGGTCGGGTAGAGACCCAGTACTTC. Translating gives CASSALAGRVETQYF.

The V call is TRBV27, the J call TRBJ2-3; TRBD2 matches 7 bases. J was trimmed by 4 bases and V by 10 bases; bases with no gene match: 5. In germline, CDR1 is MNHEY, CDR2 SMNVEV (reference sequence). The CDR3 contains 12 residues. CDR3 in DNA: TGTGCCACCCGGGGGGTCTCAGATACGCAGTATTTT. This encodes CATRGVSDTQYF.